What follows is one T cell receptor beta chain and its context. The antigen is not known. Trimming removed 0 bases at V and 6 bases at J, with 16 bases between. The germline CDR1 and CDR2 sequences are SGHRS and YFSETQ. The CDR3 is 16 amino acids. The table came from immunoSEQ multiplex PCR; TCRdb's copy has only in-frame clones and leaves some out. The sample records 8,500 to 14,000 clones, 77% being singletons. The sample comes from a study of OX40 agonist ivuxolimab in advanced cancers. The study's findings and limits: CD4+ and CD8+ blood T cells expanded clonally by week 6 at 0.1 to 3.0 mg/kg.

The source of this sequence is an adult with an advanced solid tumor such as melanoma, head and neck, liver or kidney cancer. V is TRBV5-1 and J is TRBJ2-1; TRBD2 might be the D (6 bases). The source material was CD4+ or CD8+ T cells sorted from blood, sampled in a trial of the OX40 agonist ivuxolimab. The chain's CDR3 is CASSLAGQMGGNEQFF. The CDR3 nucleotides are TGCGCCAGCAGCTTGGCCGGGCAGATGGGGGGCAATGAGCAGTTCTTC.